The T cell receptor beta chain under discussion was sequenced for a study of patients and donors after allogeneic stem cell transplantation. The junction had 4 bases not matched to a gene; V was cut back by 7 bases and J by 1 base. From germline, CDR1 is SNHLY and CDR2 FYNNEI. The CDR3 has 14 amino acids. MiXCR, applied by TCRdb to the RT-PCR reads, yields one record per CDR3 protein. This sample has about 160,000 distinct CDR3 sequences, with 24% found just once. The TCR comes from a human donor who was either an allogeneic HSCT recipient or a stem cell or donor lymphocyte infusion donor (not recorded which). It is not recorded whose cells these are; they may come from a transplant donor. This rearrangement joins TRBV2 to TRBJ2-3; 8 nucleotides line up with TRBD2. The specimen was blood, either unsorted or a sorted T cell fraction (not recorded which). The CDR3 region is CASKSSGGTDTQYF. The DNA of the CDR3 is TGTGCCAGCAAGAGTAGCGGGGGCACAGATACGCAGTATTTT.